The 23 T cell receptor beta chains in this list originate from one sample, sequenced in a study of identical twins. TCRdb processed the 5' RACE reads anew with MiXCR; each CDR3 protein has one entry. The sample lists 250,000 to 300,000 distinct CDR3 sequences, around 8.3% occurring once. This sample was also put to use in a study of yellow fever vaccine responses in identical twins.

Sequencing was performed on CD8+ T cells sorted from blood. Every receptor here comes from a woman under 30 in good health.

Ten or more counts support this clonotype. The chain carries TRBV12-3 or TRBV12-4 and TRBJ2-7, with D possibly being TRBD2 (6 bases). With 4 bases removed from V and 4 bases from J, the gap between germline ends came to 11 bases. This CDR3 is 13 amino acids long. In DNA form, the CDR3 reads TGTGCCAGCAGTTATGGGACTCAGTACGAGCAGTACTTC. Protein sequence: CASSYGTQYEQYF.

This clonotype came up a few times. The CDR3 sequence: CASSLKWREGIDTQYF. CDR3 in DNA: TGTGCCAGCAGCCTAAAGTGGCGGGAGGGTATAGATACGCAGTATTTT. The chain couples TRBV27 to TRBJ2-3; 9 bases match TRBD2. The J segment lost 5 bases and the V segment lost 6 bases, leaving 12 bases of the junction unmatched. CDR1 and CDR2 from the germline V gene are MNHEY and SMNVEV (reference sequence). This CDR3 spans 16 amino acids.

This clonotype has more than one count but fewer than ten. The rearrangement joins TRBV6-5 to TRBJ2-1; D call uncertain. CDR3 length equals 15 residues. V lost 0 bases, J lost 5 bases, and 11 bases lay in between. Germline V gene data show CDR1 as MNHEY and CDR2 as SVGAGI. DNA of the CDR3: TGTGCCAGCAGTTACTCGCCTGAGGCAGACAATGAGCAGTTCTTC. Protein product: CASSYSPEADNEQFF.

The chain has TRBV6-1 and TRBJ2-6, with D perhaps matching TRBD1 or TRBD2 (5 bases each). The CDR3 sequence is 19 residues long. CDR1 MNHNS and CDR2 SASEGT come from the germline V gene. Trimming cost V 0 bases and J 2 bases, with 17 bases left between them. The CDR3 protein is CASSEAVSGRGTGANVLTF. For the CDR3, the DNA is TGTGCCAGCAGTGAAGCGGTTTCAGGGAGAGGGACTGGGGCCAACGTCCTGACTTTC.

This clonotype was detected a few times. This chain uses TRBV7-8 with TRBJ1-1, with TRBD1 matching over 10 bases. Germline CDR1 reads SGHVS; CDR2 reads FQNEAQ. The trim removed 5 bases at V and 5 bases at J, leaving 8 bases unmatched. CDR3 length equals 15 residues. CDR3 loop: CASSLPDRGDTEAFF. The CDR3 region has the DNA TGTGCCAGCAGCCTTCCGGACAGGGGGGATACTGAAGCTTTCTTT. The full variable domain, completed using reference TRBV7-8 and TRBJ1-1, is GAGVSQSPRYKVAKRGQDVALRCDPISGHVSLFWYQQALGQGPEFLTYFQNEAQLDKSGLPSDRFFAERPEGSVSTLKIQRTQQEDSAVYLCASSLPDRGDTEAFFGQGTRLTVV.

The table lists this clonotype with many counts. The chain couples TRBV4-3 to TRBJ2-3; 10 bases align to TRBD2. Losses at the gene ends were 6 bases for V and 1 base for J; bases not matched to a gene: 7. CDR3 size: 16 residues. Per the germline V gene, CDR1 is LGHNA and CDR2 is YSLEER. CDR3 loop: CASRDSGTSGTDTQYF. The CDR3 bases are TGCGCCAGCAGGGACTCCGGGACTAGCGGCACAGATACGCAGTATTTT.

This clonotype was found many times. The rearrangement uses TRBV6-2 or TRBV6-3 and TRBJ2-1; possible D gene TRBD1, 6 bases. Germline V gene sequence: CDR1 MNHEY, CDR2 SVGEGT. There are 15 residues in the CDR3. Trimming removed 2 bases at V and 6 bases at J, with 14 bases between. CDR3 protein: CASSYPLDRPNEQFF. In nucleotides, the CDR3 is TGTGCCAGCAGTTACCCCCTAGACAGGCCCAATGAGCAGTTCTTC.

In its sample, this clonotype was seen a few times. The chain employs TRBV29-1 and TRBJ2-6; tentatively, D is TRBD2 (7 bases). The CDR3 sequence is 17 residues long. Between the trimmed V and J ends, which lost 5 bases and 10 bases, there was a span of 27 bases. From germline, CDR1 is SQVTM and CDR2 ANQGSEA. The CDR3 region is CSVLGGRELKEGNVLTF. In DNA form, the CDR3 reads TGCAGCGTTCTCGGGGGGCGGGAATTGAAAGAGGGGAACGTCCTGACTTTC.

This rearrangement joins TRBV7-2 to TRBJ2-7; 10 nucleotides align to TRBD2. The CDR3 is made up of 18 amino acids. The V gene's germline CDR1 is SGHTA and CDR2 FQGNSA. The V gene end was trimmed by 0 bases and the J gene end by 6 bases; junction bases not matched to a gene: 14. As DNA, the CDR3 is TGTGCCAGCAGCTTAGCAGGGCTAGCGGGAGTAATGGGGTCCGAGCAGTACTTC. Protein product: CASSLAGLAGVMGSEQYF. The whole variable domain, filled in from reference TRBV7-2 and TRBJ2-7, reads GAGVSQSPSNKVTEKGKDVELRCDPISGHTALYWYRQSLGQGLEFLIYFQGNSAPDKSGLPSDRFSAERTGGSVSTLTIQRTQQEDSAVYLCASSLAGLAGVMGSEQYFGPGTRLTVT.

The sample holds a few counts of this clonotype. This chain joins TRBV2 and TRBJ2-1; tentative D call: TRBD2 (5 bases). The germline V gene has CDR1 SNHLY and CDR2 FYNNEI. V lost 3 bases, J lost 4 bases, and 16 bases lay in between. This CDR3 is built from 16 residues. CDR3 DNA: TGTGCCAGCAGTGAGGTAGCCCCTCGGGGATACAATGAGCAGTTCTTC. Its translation is CASSEVAPRGYNEQFF.

There are many counts of this clonotype. This chain links TRBV7-9 with TRBJ2-7; TRBD1 matches at 9 bases. This CDR3 region has 15 residues. Germline V gene lookup returns CDR1 SEHNR and CDR2 FQNEAQ (reference sequence). Trimming cost V 4 bases and J 5 bases; bases outside gene matches: 9. As DNA, the CDR3 is TGTGCCAGCAGCTATCGGGGACAGGGTATCGACGAGCAGTACTTC. It specifies CASSYRGQGIDEQYF. Combining the CDR3 with reference TRBV7-9 and TRBJ2-7 gives the whole variable domain DTGVSQNPRHKITKRGQNVTFRCDPISEHNRLYWYRQTLGQGPEFLTYFQNEAQLEKSRLLSDRFSAERPKGSFSTLEIQRTEQGDSAMYLCASSYRGQGIDEQYFGPGTRLTVT.

This clonotype came up a few times. The rearrangement uses TRBV3-1 and TRBJ2-7; 9 bases line up with TRBD1. From germline, CDR1 is LGHDT and CDR2 YNNKEL (reference sequence). J gave up 6 bases and V 1 base, and 10 bases lay outside the gene matches. The CDR3 consists of 16 residues. The CDR3 region has the DNA TGTGCCAGCAGCCAAGTGGGACAGGGCGATTGGGGCGAGCAGTACTTC. Its translation: CASSQVGQGDWGEQYF.

V usage is TRBV20-1 and J usage is TRBJ2-3, with D possibly being TRBD1 or TRBD2 (5 bases each). The CDR3 extends over 17 amino acids. Germline CDR1 DFQATT, CDR2 SNEGSKA (reference sequence). Trimming shortened V by 6 bases and J by 4 bases, and 26 bases separated the two germline ends. Here the CDR3 DNA reads TGCAGTGCCGACCTAGAAACCGGGACCTCCCTCCCAGATACGCAGTATTTT. This gives the protein CSADLETGTSLPDTQYF.

The chain links TRBV5-1 to TRBJ2-7; 11 positions match TRBD2. This CDR3 spans 15 amino acids. J was trimmed by 7 bases and V by 0 bases; bases with no gene match: 6. Germline V gene lookup returns CDR1 SGHRS and CDR2 YFSETQ. The CDR3 bases are TGCGCCAGCAGCTTGGATAGCGGGGGGGCTTCTGAGCAGTACTTC. Its protein is CASSLDSGGASEQYF.

This chain links TRBV6-5 with TRBJ2-5; possibly TRBD1 for D (5 bases). The germline CDR1 and CDR2 sequences are MNHEY and SVGAGI. The CDR3 has 14 residues. V was pared by 2 bases and J by 1 base, with 8 bases between. The chain's CDR3 is CASSYGAAQETQYF. CDR3 in DNA: TGTGCCAGCAGTTACGGGGCAGCCCAAGAGACCCAGTACTTC.

There are a few counts of this clonotype. The genes are TRBV11-2 and TRBJ2-7; tentatively, D is TRBD1 (5 bases). The CDR3 covers 15 residues. CDR1 SGHAT and CDR2 FQNNGV come from the germline V gene. V gave up 2 bases and J gave up 4 bases, with 15 bases separating them. CDR3 coding DNA: TGTGCCAGCAGCTTAAGTCGGCAGGGCTTATACGAGCAGTACTTC. Amino acids: CASSLSRQGLYEQYF. Combining the CDR3 with reference TRBV11-2 and TRBJ2-7 gives the whole variable domain EAGVAQSPRYKIIEKRQSVAFWCNPISGHATLYWYQQILGQGPKLLIQFQNNGVVDDSQLPKDRFSAERLKGVDSTLKIQPAKLEDSAVYLCASSLSRQGLYEQYFGPGTRLTVT.

This clonotype appeared many times. Germline is not matched at one junction end, which may reflect a read error. The chain couples TRBV3-1 to TRBJ2-1, with D unclear. Germline-derived CDR1 and CDR2 are LGHDT and YNNKEL (reference sequence). The CDR3 is 12 residues long. The CDR3 DNA reads TGCGCCAGCAGCCAAGAAGGCAATGAGCAGTTCTTC. It encodes CASSQEGNEQFF.

The genes are TRBV7-9 and TRBJ1-1; D not certain. The germline gives CDR1 SEHNR, CDR2 FQNEAQ (reference sequence). V was pared by 5 bases and J by 7 bases, with 8 bases between. This CDR3 spans 11 amino acids. The DNA for the CDR3 is TGTGCCAGCAGCACCACAGATGAAGCTTTCTTT. It translates to CASSTTDEAFF.

The chain is built from TRBV28 and TRBJ2-7, with 7 bases matching TRBD2. V dropped 2 bases and J dropped 3; count of bases not matched to a gene: 4. The CDR3 spans 14 residues. Germline CDR1 is MDHEN and CDR2 is SYDVKM. CDR3 sequence: CASSLAGVVYEQYF. The CDR3 region has the DNA TGTGCCAGCAGTTTAGCGGGGGTGGTCTACGAGCAGTACTTC.

There are many counts of this clonotype. V gene TRBV20-1 combines with J gene TRBJ2-2; D is uncertain. This CDR3 has 13 amino acids. Germline values: CDR1 DFQATT, CDR2 SNEGSKA (reference sequence). Trimming took 7 bases from V and 1 from J, leaving 10 bases between them. CDR3: CSVEVENTGELFF. The DNA for the CDR3 is TGCAGTGTTGAAGTAGAGAACACCGGGGAGCTGTTTTTT.

This clonotype showed up just a few times. The V call is TRBV24-1, the J call TRBJ2-1; 11 bases map to TRBD2. CDR1 is KGHDR and CDR2 is SFDVKD in the germline V gene. The CDR3 contains 15 residues. J lost 5 bases, V lost 7 bases, and 6 bases had no gene match. CDR3 coding DNA: TGTGCCACCAGCCTGACTAGCGGGGCCAACAATGAGCAGTTCTTC. This translates into CATSLTSGANNEQFF.

The sample holds many counts of this clonotype. The chain carries TRBV27 and TRBJ2-7, with 7 nucleotides matching TRBD2. V gave up 9 bases and J gave up 4 bases; unmatched junction bases: 9. The CDR3 loop spans 13 amino acids. The germline V gene encodes CDR1 MNHEY and CDR2 SMNVEV (reference sequence). This CDR3 is CASRAGRPYEQYF. As DNA, the CDR3 is TGTGCCAGTCGAGCGGGACGCCCTTACGAGCAGTACTTC.

The chain recombines TRBV6-2 or TRBV6-3 with TRBJ2-1; 7 bases line up with TRBD2. Trimming removed 7 bases from V and 0 bases from J; junction bases left unmatched: 9. The germline CDR1 and CDR2 sequences are MNHEY and SVGEGT. The CDR3 loop spans 16 amino acids. CDR3 bases: TGTGCCAGCACCACTGTCGGACTAGTCTCCTACAATGAGCAGTTCTTC. This codes for CASTTVGLVSYNEQFF.